The 15 T cell receptor beta chains in this list originate from one sample, sequenced in a study of T cells in Graves' hyperthyroidism and ophthalmopathy (dated by TCRdb to between 2018 and 2021). The library was produced with multiplex PCR. TCRdb records Illumina HiSeq 2000 as the sequencer. TCR beta CDR3 regions were amplified from RNA transcripts. For the first round of RT-PCR on the TCR CDR3, the HTBI primer set was used together with the Qiagen OneStep RT-PCR kit. TCRdb applied fastp at Q25 and MiXCR to the public reads, then kept only in-frame beta chains. Entries are consolidated by CDR3 protein sequence, retaining the most common genes and DNA. This sample has 550,000 to 650,000 distinct CDR3 sequences in its table, and approximately 15% of those were observed once. The ten largest account for 5% to 7% of the sample. Material: blood. The source of these receptors is a woman in her 30s with Graves' hyperthyroidism that later progressed to Graves' ophthalmopathy.

The V call is TRBV19, the J call TRBJ2-7, with D perhaps given as TRBD1 or TRBD2 (6 bases each). Germline V lookup: CDR1 LNHDA, CDR2 SQIVND (reference sequence). Trimming cost V 4 bases and J 3 bases, with 22 bases left between them. The CDR3 runs 17 residues. In DNA, the CDR3 is TGTGCCAGTAGTAGCGGTGGGGGGCCGACCAGCTACTACGAGCAGTACTTC. This translates into CASSSGGGPTSYYEQYF.

This clonotype was picked up a small number of times. CDR3 nucleotides: TGTGCCAGCAGCGTAGATCCAGCGGGAGTATACGAGCAGTACTTC. Amino acid sequence: CASSVDPAGVYEQYF. The chain employs TRBV9 and TRBJ2-7; 8 nucleotides match TRBD2. From germline, CDR1 is SGDLS and CDR2 YYNGEE. The ends lost 0 bases at V and 4 bases at J; junction bases unmatched: 6. The CDR3 loop spans 15 amino acids.

This clonotype was observed many times. The genes are TRBV20-1 and TRBJ2-3, with 14 positions matching TRBD2. V was clipped by 0 bases and J by 6 bases; unmatched bases: 11. The CDR3 consists of 18 residues. Germline CDR1 reads DFQATT; CDR2 reads SNEGSKA (reference sequence). The CDR3 DNA follows: TGCAGTGCTAGAGATAGAAGACTAGCGGGAGGGCCTTGGGATACGCAGTATTTT. Its translation is CSARDRRLAGGPWDTQYF.

This clonotype was seen many times. V usage is TRBV30 and J usage is TRBJ1-5; perhaps TRBD1 as D (5 bases). The CDR3 extends over 14 amino acids. The V end was cut by 4 bases, the J end by 3 bases, with 13 bases between. Germline V gene lookup returns CDR1 GTSNPN and CDR2 SVGIG (reference sequence). This CDR3 reads CAWTSPGLNQPQHF. CDR3 nucleotides: TGTGCCTGGACGTCACCAGGGCTCAATCAGCCCCAGCATTTT.

At least ten counts were recorded for this clonotype. The chain is built from TRBV13 and TRBJ2-7; 8 nucleotides align to TRBD2. V gave up 5 bases and J gave up 2 bases; unmatched junction bases: 11. CDR3 length: 16 residues. Germline V gene sequence: CDR1 PRHDT, CDR2 FYEKMQ (reference sequence). For the CDR3, the DNA is TGTGCCAGCAGCACTACCCTAGCGGGTTTGACCTACGAGCAGTACTTC. Amino acid sequence: CASSTTLAGLTYEQYF. The whole variable domain, remainder taken from reference TRBV13 and TRBJ2-7, is AAGVIQSPRHLIKEKRETATLKCYPIPRHDTVYWYQQGPGQDPQFLISFYEKMQSDKGSIPDRFSAQQFSDYHSELNMSSLELGDSALYFCASSTTLAGLTYEQYFGPGTRLTVT.

This clonotype was observed many times. The chain couples TRBV12-3 or TRBV12-4 to TRBJ1-1; D unclear. The CDR3 contains 15 residues. V lost 10 bases and J lost 3, with 21 bases in between. The CDR3 spells CAISPNPGSYTEAFF. The CDR3 DNA reads TGTGCCATCAGCCCTAATCCTGGGTCATACACTGAAGCTTTCTTT.

Regarding this clonotype: This clone may be a read error of a much larger clone one base away. This chain joins TRBV5-1 and TRBJ2-5, with D possibly TRBD2 on 5 matching bases. Germline CDR1 is SGHRS and CDR2 is YFSETQ. Trimming stripped 0 bases from V and 7 bases from J, with 13 bases between. CDR3 length: 14 amino acids. The CDR3 sequence: CASSLGSTEGTQYF. In DNA form, the CDR3 reads TGCGCCAGCAGCTTGGGCAGCACTGAGGGGACCCAGTACTTC.

A word on this clonotype: A read error may produce the germline difference seen at one junction end. The CDR3 here is CRASQAGGRNEQFF. The CDR3 DNA sequence: TGCCGTGCTAGTCAGGCGGGAGGGCGGAATGAGCAGTTCTTC. The rearrangement uses TRBV20-1 and TRBJ2-1, with TRBD2 identical over 9 bases. CDR1 and CDR2 from the germline V gene are DFQATT and SNEGSKA (reference sequence). The CDR3 length is 14 residues.

This clonotype showed up just once. Given the absence of the conserved phenylalanine or tryptophan at the CDR3 end, a read error is likely. The chain uses TRBV5-1 and TRBJ1-1; no clear D. Germline V gene data show CDR1 as SGHRS and CDR2 as YFSETQ. The length of the CDR3 is 14 residues. The V end was cut by 5 bases, the J end by 3 bases, with 14 bases between. CDR3 sequence reads: CASSTGSGYTEAFP. The CDR3 coding sequence is TGCGCCAGCAGTACCGGTTCGGGATACACTGAAGCTTTCCCT.

The sample holds many counts of this clonotype. The rearrangement links TRBV2 to TRBJ2-7; the D is unclear. Per germline, CDR1 SNHLY and CDR2 FYNNEI. The CDR3 sequence is 13 residues long. Trimming shortened V by 3 bases and J by 5 bases, and 11 bases separated the two germline ends. The CDR3 DNA sequence: TGTGCCAGCAGTGAGAGGCTCGGAGACGAGCAGTACTTC. It encodes CASSERLGDEQYF.

Comments on this clonotype: A much larger clonotype is one base distant, so this may be a read error. The chain combines TRBV28 with TRBJ2-2; 7 bases fit TRBD1. This CDR3 region has 16 residues. Germline loops: CDR1 MDHEN, CDR2 SYDVKM. The CDR3 sequence: CASGFPRTGNTGELFF. The CDR3 region has the DNA TGTGCCAGCGGTTTCCCCCGGACAGGGAACACCGGGGAGCTGTTTTTT.

This clonotype was seen many times. The chain combines TRBV11-2 with TRBJ2-5; TRBD2 aligns across 7 bases. Germline V CDR1 and CDR2: SGHAT, FQNNGV. J gave up 4 bases and V 5 bases, and 10 bases lay outside the gene matches. The CDR3 has 15 residues. The CDR3 here is CASSLTVGEGETQYF. The CDR3 DNA sequence: TGTGCCAGCAGCCTAACCGTCGGGGAGGGAGAGACCCAGTACTTC.

This clonotype was counted a few times. The V and J genes are TRBV28 and TRBJ2-2; 7 bases are shared with TRBD1. CDR3 length: 15 residues. The germline CDR1 and CDR2 sequences are MDHEN and SYDVKM. V dropped 10 bases and J dropped 5; count of bases not matched to a gene: 13. The CDR3 loop reads CATLTGNDVTGELFF. The CDR3 nucleotides are TGTGCCACCTTGACAGGGAATGACGTTACCGGGGAGCTGTTTTTT. Supplemented by reference TRBV28 and TRBJ2-2, the full variable domain reads DVKVTQSSRYLVKRTGEKVFLECVQDMDHENMFWYRQDPGLGLRLIYFSYDVKMKEKGDIPEGYSVSREKKERFSLILESASTNQTSMYLCATLTGNDVTGELFFGEGSRLTVL.

This clonotype was picked up many times. This chain links TRBV12-3 or TRBV12-4 with TRBJ2-5; D may correspond to TRBD1 or TRBD2 (5 bases each). V was trimmed by 5 bases and J by 1 base, leaving 14 bases between them. CDR3 length: 15 residues. CDR3 region: CASSASGTSQETQYF. For the CDR3, the DNA is TGTGCCAGCAGTGCCTCCGGGACGAGCCAAGAGACCCAGTACTTC.

Worth noting for this clonotype: With a much larger clone just one base away, this may be a read error. The chain couples TRBV12-3 or TRBV12-4 to TRBJ2-3; D uncertain. This CDR3 is built from 15 residues. V gave up 5 bases and J gave up 4 bases, with 16 bases separating them. CDR3 protein: CASSHWTESADTQYF. For the CDR3, the DNA is TGTGCCAGCAGTCACTGGACGGAGAGCGCAGATACGCAGTATTTT.